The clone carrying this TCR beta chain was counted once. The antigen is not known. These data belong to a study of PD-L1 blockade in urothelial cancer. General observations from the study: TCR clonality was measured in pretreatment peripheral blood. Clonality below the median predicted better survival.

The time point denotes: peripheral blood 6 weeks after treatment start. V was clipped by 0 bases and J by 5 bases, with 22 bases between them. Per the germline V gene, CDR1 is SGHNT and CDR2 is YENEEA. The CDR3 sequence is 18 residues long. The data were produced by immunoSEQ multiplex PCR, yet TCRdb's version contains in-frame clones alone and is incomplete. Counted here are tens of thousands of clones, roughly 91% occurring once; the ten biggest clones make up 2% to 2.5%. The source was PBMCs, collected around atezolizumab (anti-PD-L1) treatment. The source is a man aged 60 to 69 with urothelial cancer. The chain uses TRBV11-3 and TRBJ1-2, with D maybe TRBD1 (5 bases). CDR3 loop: CASSLDPVQARVSYGYTF. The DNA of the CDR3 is TGTGCCAGCAGCTTAGATCCGGTCCAGGCCAGGGTAAGTTATGGCTACACCTTC.